This T cell receptor beta chain was obtained from a study of a mutant IDH1 vaccine in newly diagnosed glioma. Time point specified: week 47, end of study. Vaccination used 300 ug of mutant IDH1 20-mer peptide per dose, with topical imiquimod. This clone was found once. Its matching antigen is unknown. Germline-derived CDR1 and CDR2 are MNHNY and SVGAGI (reference sequence). The J segment lost 4 bases and the V segment lost 2 bases, leaving 6 bases of the junction unmatched. The CDR3 spans 16 residues. Method: immunoSEQ multiplex PCR; TCRdb's copy keeps in-frame clones and lacks some. The repertoire holds about 36,000 clones, with around 75% as singletons.

The sample in question was PBMCs, obtained from a glioma patient whose treatment included an IDH1 peptide vaccine. This chain uses TRBV6-6 with TRBJ1-2, with 11 bases that match TRBD1. This clonotype originated in a man aged 40-50 years with glioma. CDR3 in DNA: TGTGCCAGCAGTTACGGACAGGGGGCCATACTCTATGGCTACACCTTC. Protein product: CASSYGQGAILYGYTF.